The 29 T cell receptor beta chains below come from one sample, sequenced in a study of blood T cells in healthy people across ages. Then a second PCR, running roughly 7 to 11 cycles, was carried out with a sample-barcoded 5' primer and a J-beta primer mix. A single record per CDR3 protein comes from TCRdb applying MiXCR to the 5' RACE reads. The sample has 780,000 or so distinct CDR3 sequences; 20% to 25% are singletons. The same specimen was also included in a second study, on T cells of mothers and their children.

Sequencing used blood. The receptors originated from a boy younger than 18 in good health.

This clonotype was seen a few times. The chain uses TRBV5-1 and TRBJ2-6; tentatively, D is TRBD1 or TRBD2 (6 bases each). This CDR3 is 15 amino acids long. Per the germline V gene, CDR1 is SGHRS and CDR2 is YFSETQ. V gave up 4 bases and J gave up 2 bases, with 10 bases separating them. CDR3 DNA sequence: TGCGCCAGCAGCGGAGGGGGTACTGGGGCCAACGTCCTGACTTTC. As protein: CASSGGGTGANVLTF.

This clonotype has more than one count but fewer than ten. This rearrangement joins TRBV4-1 to TRBJ1-1; D is uncertain. Germline-derived CDR1 and CDR2 are MGHRA and YSYEKL. Trimming removed 1 base at V and 3 bases at J, with 12 bases between. There are 15 residues in the CDR3. The CDR3 is CASSQGHGPYTEAFF. CDR3 nucleotides: TGCGCCAGCAGCCAAGGACATGGCCCCTACACTGAAGCTTTCTTT.

V is TRBV20-1 and J is TRBJ2-6; 9 bases align to TRBD1. Trimming cost V 6 bases and J 1 base; bases outside gene matches: 7. Per the germline V gene, CDR1 is DFQATT and CDR2 is SNEGSKA (reference sequence). The length of the CDR3 is 16 residues. CDR3 sequence: CSAQTGGKSGANVLTF. In DNA form, the CDR3 reads TGCAGTGCCCAGACAGGGGGGAAGTCTGGGGCCAACGTCCTGACTTTC.

About this clonotype: Compared with germline, one end of the junction differs, possibly owing to a read error. The rearrangement uses TRBV18 and TRBJ1-1; D not resolved. CDR3 length: 15 residues. Germline CDR1 reads KGHSH; CDR2 reads LQKENI. DNA of the CDR3: TGTGCCAGCTCACCGCCCAGTTTACCGAACACTGAGGCTTTCTTT. It is translated as CASSPPSLPNTEAFF.

A few counts support this clonotype. CDR3: CASSSPRLAGTDTQYF. CDR3 sequence (DNA): TGTGCCAGCAGTTCCCCCCGACTAGCGGGTACAGATACGCAGTATTTT. The gene calls are TRBV6-2 or TRBV6-3 and TRBJ2-3; 10 nucleotides match TRBD2. With 4 bases clipped from V and 3 bases from J, the junction kept 7 bases outside the gene matches. Germline loops: CDR1 MNHEY, CDR2 SVGEGT. The CDR3 runs 16 residues.

This CDR3 reads CASSFLASGANVLTF. Here the CDR3 DNA reads TGTGCCAGCAGTTTTCTGGCCTCTGGGGCCAACGTCCTGACTTTC. The rearrangement uses TRBV12-3 or TRBV12-4 and TRBJ2-6; D gene uncertain. This CDR3 has 15 residues. Deletions cut 3 bases from V and 0 bases from J, with 6 bases between.

This chain connects TRBV3-1 to TRBJ2-7; TRBD1 matches 7 bases. The J segment lost 5 bases and the V segment lost 1 base, leaving 8 bases of the junction unmatched. The germline V gene has CDR1 LGHDT and CDR2 YNNKEL (reference sequence). The CDR3 is made up of 15 amino acids. This chain's CDR3 is CASSQVEGAPNEQYF. The CDR3 DNA follows: TGTGCCAGCAGCCAAGTAGAGGGGGCCCCTAACGAGCAGTACTTC.

Only a few counts were recorded for this clonotype. The V gene is TRBV11-2, the J gene TRBJ2-5; 9 bases match TRBD1. Germline trimming cut 3 bases from V and 3 bases from J; bases unmatched to any gene: 5. The CDR3 is made up of 15 amino acids. Germline V gene lookup returns CDR1 SGHAT and CDR2 FQNNGV. The chain's CDR3 is CASSFGTGSEETQYF. DNA for the CDR3: TGTGCCAGCAGCTTCGGGACAGGGTCGGAAGAGACCCAGTACTTC.

The V call is TRBV25-1, the J call TRBJ2-4, with D uncertain. Germline V gene sequence: CDR1 MGHDK, CDR2 SYGVNS. Trimming took 4 bases from V and 3 from J, leaving 16 bases between them. This CDR3 is 16 amino acids long. The CDR3 sequence is CASSGDGLLVKNIQYF. DNA for the CDR3: TGTGCCAGCAGTGGAGACGGGCTGTTAGTCAAAAACATTCAGTACTTC. Combining the CDR3 with reference TRBV25-1 and TRBJ2-4 gives the whole variable domain EADIYQTPRYLVIGTGKKITLECSQTMGHDKMYWYQQDPGMELHLIHYSYGVNSTEKGDLSSESTVSRIRTEHFPLTLESARPSHTSQYLCASSGDGLLVKNIQYFGAGTRLSVL.

The chain carries TRBV5-1 and TRBJ2-1; D might be TRBD1 or TRBD2, each matching 5 bases. CDR1 and CDR2 from the germline V gene are SGHRS and YFSETQ. The CDR3 runs 20 residues. V was trimmed by 1 base and J by 0 bases, leaving 23 bases between them. CDR3 in DNA: TGCGCCAGCAGCTTGAGGGGTGGAGGCAGTCCCCCCAGCTCCTACAATGAGCAGTTCTTC. It yields the protein CASSLRGGGSPPSSYNEQFF.

This sequence joins TRBV20-1 and TRBJ2-5; D ambiguous. The CDR3 runs to 11 residues. Germline lookup yields CDR1 DFQATT and CDR2 SNEGSKA (reference sequence). V was cut by 5 bases and J by 5 bases, with 9 bases left in between. The CDR3 is CSASQRETQYF. DNA for the CDR3: TGCAGTGCTTCCCAAAGGGAGACCCAGTACTTC.

The chain recombines TRBV11-2 with TRBJ2-7; 10 bases map to TRBD1. The CDR3 extends over 18 amino acids. Germline assignment: CDR1 SGHAT and CDR2 FQNNGV. After removal of 1 base from V and 3 bases from J, the junction contained 12 bases not matched to a gene. The CDR3 DNA sequence: TGTGCCAGCAGCTTAGTCGGACAGGGGGTCTTAAAGGTCTACGAGCAGTACTTC. Encoded protein: CASSLVGQGVLKVYEQYF.

The chain couples TRBV6-6 to TRBJ1-4; D perhaps matches TRBD1 (6 bases). The CDR3 consists of 15 residues. Germline CDR1 MNHNY, CDR2 SVGAGI (reference sequence). With 6 bases removed from V and 4 bases from J, the gap between germline ends came to 15 bases. The CDR3 is CASSLGGAINEKLFF. The CDR3 DNA follows: TGTGCCAGCAGCCTAGGGGGGGCGATTAATGAAAAACTGTTTTTT.

This clonotype was observed many times. CDR3 loop: CATGSGANVLTF. In DNA form, the CDR3 reads TGTGCCACTGGGTCAGGGGCCAACGTCCTGACTTTC. V gene TRBV6-2 or TRBV6-3 combines with J gene TRBJ2-6; no clear D. The V gene's germline CDR1 is MNHEY and CDR2 SVGEGT. The CDR3 runs to 12 residues. V was pared by 10 bases and J by 4 bases, with 8 bases between.

This clonotype has at least ten counts. The V gene is TRBV4-1, the J gene TRBJ2-5; TRBD2 aligns across 8 bases. The DNA end lines up better with TRBJ2-7; the J call may be wrong. The CDR3 loop spans 16 amino acids. CDR1 and CDR2 from the germline V gene are MGHRA and YSYEKL. The CDR3 region is CASSPMAGLGGYEQYF. The CDR3 DNA sequence: TGCGCCAGCAGCCCAATGGCGGGACTAGGAGGCTACGAGCAGTACTTC.

This clonotype has only a few counts. The gene calls are TRBV4-3 and TRBJ1-6; 7 nucleotides match TRBD1. Trimming at V came to 5 bases and at J to 8 bases, leaving 3 bases not matched to a gene. This CDR3 region has 13 residues. Per the germline V gene, CDR1 is LGHNA and CDR2 is YSLEER. CDR3 amino acids: CASSNRGHSPLHF. The CDR3 bases are TGCGCCAGCAGCAACAGGGGACATTCACCCCTCCACTTT.

This clonotype came up a few times. This chain uses TRBV29-1 with TRBJ1-2; no firm D call. V was cut by 7 bases and J by 2 bases, with 20 bases left in between. This CDR3 region has 15 residues. Germline V gives CDR1 SQVTM, CDR2 ANQGSEA. The CDR3: CSGGYGHPGNYGYTF. The CDR3 bases are TGCAGCGGAGGCTATGGCCACCCGGGAAACTATGGCTACACCTTC.

The chain is built from TRBV5-5 and TRBJ2-1; TRBD2 might be the D (7 bases). Gene TRBJ2-5 matches the end of the DNA better, so the J call may be wrong. Per germline, CDR1 SGHKS and CDR2 YYEKEE (reference sequence). The CDR3 totals 15 residues. CDR3 region: CASSLVSAGAETQYF. DNA for the CDR3: TGTGCCAGCAGCTTGGTTAGCGCGGGGGCAGAGACCCAGTACTTC.

The rearrangement links TRBV29-1 to TRBJ2-5, with 9 positions matching TRBD1. The J call may be incorrect, as the DNA end agrees better with TRBJ2-7. The CDR3 consists of 14 residues. Germline CDR1 is SQVTM and CDR2 is ANQGSEA. The CDR3 DNA sequence: TGCAGCGTTGAAACAGGGGGCTTGAACCACGAGCAGTACTTC. The encoded protein is CSVETGGLNHEQYF.

V gene TRBV11-2 combines with J gene TRBJ2-1; weak D call: TRBD1 (6 bases). The germline gives CDR1 SGHAT, CDR2 FQNNGV. V was cut by 5 bases and J by 5 bases, with 22 bases left in between. CDR3 length equals 17 residues. CDR3 sequence (DNA): TGTGCCAGCAGCGCCTACTTCCACAGGGCGTTCGACAATGAGCAGTTCTTC. Translated: CASSAYFHRAFDNEQFF.

This clonotype was detected only a few times. V and J are TRBV12-3 or TRBV12-4 and TRBJ2-5, with 9 bases identical to TRBD2. CDR3 length: 14 residues. Germline trimming cut 6 bases from V and 10 bases from J; bases unmatched to any gene: 12. CDR3: CASSTGLAGSHQYF. In DNA form, the CDR3 reads TGTGCCAGCAGCACAGGGCTAGCGGGGTCCCACCAGTACTTC.

In its sample, this clonotype was seen a few times. The gene calls are TRBV28 and TRBJ2-2, with 11 bases fitting TRBD2. Germline CDR1 is MDHEN and CDR2 is SYDVKM. This CDR3 contains 16 residues. J was trimmed by 5 bases and V by 8 bases; bases with no gene match: 10. The CDR3 nucleotides read TGTGCCAGCCATGGAAGGTTAGCGGGAGGGACCGGGGAGCTGTTTTTT. Translated, it gives CASHGRLAGGTGELFF. Drawing the rest from reference TRBV28 and TRBJ2-2, the complete variable domain is DVKVTQSSRYLVKRTGEKVFLECVQDMDHENMFWYRQDPGLGLRLIYFSYDVKMKEKGDIPEGYSVSREKKERFSLILESASTNQTSMYLCASHGRLAGGTGELFFGEGSRLTVL.

This clonotype was picked up many times. The chain links TRBV7-2 to TRBJ1-2, with D maybe TRBD1 (6 bases). Germline values: CDR1 SGHTA, CDR2 FQGNSA. V was shortened by 0 bases and J by 4 bases, with 6 bases between the two germline ends. The CDR3 has 13 amino acids. DNA for the CDR3: TGTGCCAGCAGCTTAGCGGGGGCCTATGGCTACACCTTC. It encodes CASSLAGAYGYTF.

In its sample, this clonotype was seen a few times. The chain links TRBV30 to TRBJ2-7; D is ambiguous. The germline V gene has CDR1 GTSNPN and CDR2 SVGIG (reference sequence). The V end was cut by 3 bases, the J end by 3 bases, with 6 bases between. This CDR3 is 11 amino acids long. In DNA, the CDR3 is TGTGCCTGGAGCCTAGACTACGAGCAGTACTTC. It is translated as CAWSLDYEQYF.

The sample holds a few counts of this clonotype. This chain joins TRBV29-1 and TRBJ1-4; maybe TRBD1 (6 bases). Looked up from germline, CDR1 is SQVTM and CDR2 is ANQGSEA. V lost 6 bases and J 8 bases, leaving 13 bases between the germline ends. The CDR3 is 12 amino acids. CDR3 sequence reads: CSVVTGSEKLFF. The CDR3 bases are TGCAGCGTCGTTACAGGGTCCGAAAAACTGTTTTTT. Combining the CDR3 with reference TRBV29-1 and TRBJ1-4 gives the whole variable domain SAVISQKPSRDICQRGTSLTIQCQVDSQVTMMFWYRQQPGQSLTLIATANQGSEATYESGFVIDKFPISRPNLTFSTLTVSNMSPEDSSIYLCSVVTGSEKLFFGSGTQLSVL.

The V gene is TRBV29-1, the J gene TRBJ2-5; 8 bases line up with TRBD1. Germline assignment: CDR1 SQVTM and CDR2 ANQGSEA. The length of the CDR3 is 13 residues. Losses at the gene ends were 6 bases for V and 5 bases for J; bases not matched to a gene: 8. The CDR3 region has the DNA TGCAGCGTCGCGACAGGGGCCGGTGAGACCCAGTACTTC. It yields the protein CSVATGAGETQYF.

This chain uses TRBV29-1 with TRBJ2-1; TRBD1 matches at 8 bases. The CDR3 extends over 16 amino acids. The V gene end was trimmed by 3 bases and the J gene end by 4 bases; junction bases not matched to a gene: 11. CDR1 and CDR2 from the germline V gene are SQVTM and ANQGSEA. The CDR3 region is CSVDRPDRATYNEQFF. The CDR3 DNA reads as TGCAGCGTTGACCGACCGGACAGGGCAACTTACAATGAGCAGTTCTTC.

This clonotype was seen only a few times. V and J are TRBV29-1 and TRBJ1-4; weak D call: TRBD1 (5 bases). Trimming cost V 4 bases and J 3 bases, with 9 bases left between them. The CDR3 consists of 13 residues. Germline V gene sequence: CDR1 SQVTM, CDR2 ANQGSEA. CDR3 residues: CSVGSGSNEKLFF. The CDR3 nucleotides read TGCAGCGTTGGTTCAGGGTCTAATGAAAAACTGTTTTTT. The full variable domain, with the rest looked up from reference TRBV29-1 and TRBJ1-4, is SAVISQKPSRDICQRGTSLTIQCQVDSQVTMMFWYRQQPGQSLTLIATANQGSEATYESGFVIDKFPISRPNLTFSTLTVSNMSPEDSSIYLCSVGSGSNEKLFFGSGTQLSVL.

CDR3 sequence: CSVARGSNQPQHF. CDR3 DNA sequence: TGCAGCGTTGCTAGGGGCAGCAATCAGCCCCAGCATTTT. The chain links TRBV29-1 to TRBJ1-5; a weak D match, TRBD1 (5 bases). Germline V gives CDR1 SQVTM, CDR2 ANQGSEA. Trimming pared 4 bases from V and 1 base from J, leaving 8 bases between. This CDR3 has 13 residues.